This T cell receptor (beta chain) was recovered during a study of CD8+CD57+ T cells in acquired aplastic anemia. Sequencing involved patients with CD8+CD57+ cell expansion previously shown by flow cytometry. Trimming pared 0 bases from V and 0 bases from J, leaving 9 bases between. The CDR3 spans 14 residues. CDR1 is DFQATT and CDR2 is SNEGSKA in the germline V gene (reference sequence). TCR beta VDJ combinations and CDR3 sequences were profiled from genomic DNA. TCRdb re-derived calls from the reads in MiXCR, one entry per CDR3 protein. The table shows 250,000 to 350,000 distinct CDR3 sequences, with 56% occurring only once.

The genes are TRBV20-1 and TRBJ2-7; D remains ambiguous. Sequenced input: sorted CD4+, CD8+, or CD8+CD57+ T cells (not recorded which) from PBMCs. This receptor was identified in a human donor with aplastic anemia. The CDR3 reads CSARDLKISYEQYF. The DNA for the CDR3 is TGCAGTGCTAGAGATCTCAAAATCTCCTACGAGCAGTACTTC.